The 30 T cell receptor beta chains below come from one sample, sequenced in a study of shared clonotypes between healthy human individuals. Sequencing was performed with immunoSEQ multiplex PCR; in TCRdb, only in-frame clones are kept and a portion is missing. The sample holds 550,000 to 700,000 clones, roughly 73% seen once. The sequenced sample was memory CD4+ T cells sorted from blood. The subset denotes: CD45RA-negative fraction. The receptors were sampled from a woman aged 30 to 39 in good health.

The rearrangement links TRBV13 to TRBJ1-2, with 10 bases fitting TRBD1. After removal of 1 base from V and 7 bases from J, the junction contained 3 bases not matched to a gene. CDR1 and CDR2 (germline): PRHDT, FYEKMQ (reference sequence). This CDR3 is built from 14 residues. This chain's CDR3 is CASSLEDRGVGYTF. DNA for the CDR3: TGTGCCAGCAGCTTAGAGGACAGGGGGGTTGGCTACACCTTC.

The chain uses TRBV29-1 and TRBJ2-7; D perhaps matches TRBD2 (6 bases). CDR3 length equals 13 residues. V was clipped by 4 bases and J by 1 base, with 11 bases between them. Germline V lookup: CDR1 SQVTM, CDR2 ANQGSEA. CDR3 coding DNA: TGCAGCGTTGGGCAGGGACTTTCCTACGAGCAGTACTTC. Translation gives CSVGQGLSYEQYF.

The chain joins TRBV25-1 to TRBJ2-5; 11 bases match TRBD2. The DNA end is a closer match to TRBJ2-7, so the J assignment may be wrong. Germline values: CDR1 MGHDK, CDR2 SYGVNS. CDR3 length equals 15 residues. Here the CDR3 reads CASSDSSGGPYEQYF. The CDR3 bases are TGTGCCAGCAGTGATTCTAGCGGGGGGCCCTACGAGCAGTACTTC.

The chain joins TRBV5-1 to TRBJ2-1, with 12 bases lining up with TRBD2. The CDR3 has 16 amino acids. From germline, CDR1 is SGHRS and CDR2 YFSETQ. V shed 1 base and J 10 bases; nucleotides not matched to a gene: 9. CDR3 region: CASSLRLAGGPGEQFF. CDR3 sequence (DNA): TGCGCCAGCAGCTTGCGGCTAGCGGGAGGGCCGGGCGAGCAGTTCTTC.

The rearrangement links TRBV28 to TRBJ1-1, with D possibly being TRBD1 (6 bases). The length of the CDR3 is 20 residues. V was pared by 6 bases and J by 0 bases, with 29 bases between. The germline gives CDR1 MDHEN, CDR2 SYDVKM. The CDR3 here is CASRPAGFFVSGGLNTEAFF. The CDR3 nucleotides are TGTGCCAGCAGGCCGGCAGGGTTTTTCGTCTCGGGGGGGCTGAACACTGAAGCTTTCTTT.

This chain uses TRBV7-3 with TRBJ2-5; D may be TRBD1 (5 bases). Germline CDR1 reads SGHTA; CDR2 reads FQGTGA. The CDR3 length is 14 residues. The V end lost 2 bases, the J end lost 4 bases, and 11 bases lay between the germline ends. CDR3 DNA sequence: TGTGCCAGCAGCTTAGGCAGGGCAGGAGAGACCCAGTACTTC. Translation: CASSLGRAGETQYF.

The chain couples TRBV9 to TRBJ2-1; 12 bases are shared with TRBD2. The CDR3 totals 16 residues. Germline CDR1 and CDR2: SGDLS and YYNGEE. V gave up 2 bases and J gave up 4 bases; unmatched junction bases: 4. The CDR3 DNA reads TGTGCCAGCAGCGTCTCCGGGACTAGCGGGTACAATGAGCAGTTCTTC. This sequence encodes CASSVSGTSGYNEQFF.

CDR3 bases: TGTGCCAGCAAAACAATCCGCGGGAGTGAGGGGGCCGGGGAGCTGTTTTTT. Translated: CASKTIRGSEGAGELFF. The rearrangement links TRBV7-9 to TRBJ2-2; TRBD2 might be the D (7 bases). CDR3 length: 17 amino acids. Germline CDR1 SEHNR, CDR2 FQNEAQ (reference sequence). Trimming removed 7 bases at V and 6 bases at J, with 24 bases between.

The chain is built from TRBV5-6 and TRBJ2-6, with D hard to call. Germline assignment: CDR1 SGHDT and CDR2 YYEEEE. CDR3 length: 15 residues. The V and J ends lost 7 bases and 1 base respectively, with 12 bases between them. CDR3 in DNA: TGTGCCAGCGGCGAAAGTCCGTCTGGGGCCAACGTCCTGACTTTC. Translation: CASGESPSGANVLTF.

This chain links TRBV2 with TRBJ2-1; 12 bases agree with TRBD2. There are 15 residues in the CDR3. Germline V CDR1 and CDR2: SNHLY, FYNNEI. Trimming removed 1 base from V and 8 bases from J; junction bases left unmatched: 3. The chain's CDR3 is CASSEVASGRDEQFF. The CDR3 DNA sequence: TGTGCCAGCAGTGAAGTAGCTAGCGGGAGGGATGAGCAGTTCTTC.

The J gene is TRBJ1-1, the V gene TRBV9; D ambiguous. The CDR3 extends over 12 amino acids. CDR1 and CDR2 from the germline V gene are SGDLS and YYNGEE. Trimming pared 3 bases from V and 3 bases from J, leaving 6 bases between. The DNA of the CDR3 is TGTGCCAGCAGCGGACCGTACACTGAAGCTTTCTTT. This translates into CASSGPYTEAFF.

The chain carries TRBV6-5 and TRBJ1-1, with D perhaps TRBD1 (5 bases). CDR1 and CDR2 (germline): MNHEY, SVGAGI. V lost 8 bases and J 5 bases, leaving 12 bases between the germline ends. The CDR3 runs to 12 residues. The CDR3 sequence: CASGLGGTEAFF. The CDR3 nucleotides read TGTGCCAGCGGACTGGGGGGGACTGAAGCTTTCTTT.

The chain employs TRBV27 and TRBJ1-5; D is uncertain. V was shortened by 6 bases and J by 1 base, with 13 bases between the two germline ends. In germline, CDR1 is MNHEY, CDR2 SMNVEV (reference sequence). The length of the CDR3 is 15 residues. CDR3 loop: CASSQRAVSNQPQHF. The CDR3, as DNA: TGTGCCAGCAGCCAAAGGGCGGTGAGCAATCAGCCCCAGCATTTT.

The chain has TRBV11-2 and TRBJ2-7; possibly TRBD1 for D (5 bases). This CDR3 region has 15 residues. The germline V gene has CDR1 SGHAT and CDR2 FQNNGV. The V gene lost 1 base and the J gene lost 1 base, with 11 bases spanning the gap. The CDR3 loop is CASSLAQGVSYEQYF. CDR3 sequence (DNA): TGTGCCAGCAGCTTAGCCCAAGGGGTATCCTACGAGCAGTACTTC.

This chain uses TRBV6-1 with TRBJ1-1, with D perhaps TRBD1 (5 bases). Germline CDR1 reads MNHNS; CDR2 reads SASEGT. The CDR3 extends over 16 amino acids. Trimming took 4 bases from V and 4 from J, leaving 19 bases between them. CDR3 loop: CASSGRRGVQSTEAFF. The CDR3 DNA reads TGTGCCAGCAGTGGGCGTAGAGGGGTCCAGAGCACTGAAGCTTTCTTT.

This clone occurred many times. The rearrangement uses TRBV6-1 and TRBJ2-3; 13 bases match TRBD2. The CDR3 extends over 15 amino acids. Germline CDR1 reads MNHNS; CDR2 reads SASEGT. V shed 6 bases, J shed 4 bases, and the junction held 4 bases outside the gene matches. This CDR3 reads CASSALAGGPDTQYF. The CDR3 bases are TGTGCCAGCAGCGCACTAGCGGGAGGGCCAGATACGCAGTATTTT.

CDR3 in DNA: TGTGCCAGCACCGCGGGACACAACTATGGCTACACCTTC. Protein sequence: CASTAGHNYGYTF. The chain uses TRBV28 and TRBJ1-2; D may be TRBD1 (6 bases). V lost 7 bases and J 2 bases, leaving 11 bases between the germline ends. CDR1 and CDR2 from the germline V gene are MDHEN and SYDVKM. The CDR3 totals 13 residues.

The V gene is TRBV11-3, the J gene TRBJ2-7; 7 bases fit TRBD2. Germline V gene sequence: CDR1 SGHNT, CDR2 YENEEA. The length of the CDR3 is 14 residues. The junction had 5 bases not matched to a gene; V was cut back by 3 bases and J by 3 bases. The CDR3 DNA is TGTGCCAGCAGCTTGGGAGGGGAGGACTACGAGCAGTACTTC. This codes for CASSLGGEDYEQYF.

The CDR3 reads CASSAGLAGGPAELFF. CDR3 nucleotides: TGCGCCAGCAGCGCGGGACTAGCGGGAGGACCGGCGGAGCTGTTTTTT. The chain is built from TRBV5-1 and TRBJ2-2; TRBD2 matches at 15 bases. The V segment lost 4 bases and the J segment 10 bases; nucleotides outside the gene matches: 8. This CDR3 comprises 16 residues. The germline V gene has CDR1 SGHRS and CDR2 YFSETQ.

V and J are TRBV2 and TRBJ2-3; 8 nucleotides agree with TRBD2. This CDR3 region has 14 residues. V lost 7 bases, J lost 4 bases, and 7 bases stayed unmatched. Germline V gene data show CDR1 as SNHLY and CDR2 as FYNNEI. The CDR3 region has the DNA TGTGCCAGCACCGCCGCCGGGGGGGCAGATACGCAGTATTTT. Translation: CASTAAGGADTQYF. The full variable domain, rest sourced from reference TRBV2 and TRBJ2-3, is EPEVTQTPSHQVTQMGQEVILRCVPISNHLYFYWYRQILGQKVEFLVSFYNNEISEKSEIFDDQFSVERPDGSNFTLKIRSTKLEDSAMYFCASTAAGGADTQYFGPGTRLTVL.

This clone was detected only a few times. V and J are TRBV9 and TRBJ2-2; 7 bases are shared with TRBD2. The CDR3 loop spans 13 amino acids. J lost 5 bases, V lost 7 bases, and 5 bases had no gene match. CDR1 and CDR2 (germline): SGDLS, YYNGEE. CDR3 residues: CASGEGITGELFF. CDR3 sequence (DNA): TGTGCCAGCGGGGAGGGAATTACCGGGGAGCTGTTTTTT.

The chain joins TRBV28 to TRBJ1-2; D is unresolved. The CDR3 contains 11 residues. The V and J ends lost 7 bases and 7 bases respectively, with 10 bases between them. Germline V gives CDR1 MDHEN, CDR2 SYDVKM. This CDR3 is CASMWSAGYTF. The DNA for the CDR3 is TGTGCCAGCATGTGGTCTGCTGGCTACACCTTC.

This chain connects TRBV19 to TRBJ1-2; perhaps TRBD1 as D (6 bases). Germline V gene data show CDR1 as LNHDA and CDR2 as SQIVND (reference sequence). V shed 4 bases and J shed 7 bases, with 19 bases lying between them. The CDR3 length is 15 residues. DNA for the CDR3: TGTGCCAGTAGTACTGGACAGCGCTTTTCCTCTGGCTACACCTTC. Its translation is CASSTGQRFSSGYTF.

The sample holds a few counts of this clone. The rearrangement uses TRBV19 and TRBJ2-2; 15 positions agree with TRBD2. V was clipped by 5 bases and J by 6 bases; unmatched bases: 13. The CDR3 has 19 amino acids. The germline CDR1 and CDR2 sequences are LNHDA and SQIVND (reference sequence). CDR3 region: CASSLLPGTSGRLSGELFF. For the CDR3, the DNA is TGTGCCAGTAGTCTATTGCCGGGGACTAGCGGGAGGCTATCCGGGGAGCTGTTTTTT.

J is TRBJ2-7 and V is TRBV28, with D unclear. This CDR3 has 12 amino acids. The germline V gene has CDR1 MDHEN and CDR2 SYDVKM. Trimming stripped 7 bases from V and 0 bases from J, with 7 bases between. The CDR3 sequence is CASKTSSYEQYF. CDR3 sequence (DNA): TGTGCCAGCAAAACCTCCTCCTACGAGCAGTACTTC. Based on the CDR3 plus reference TRBV28 and TRBJ2-7, the full variable domain is DVKVTQSSRYLVKRTGEKVFLECVQDMDHENMFWYRQDPGLGLRLIYFSYDVKMKEKGDIPEGYSVSREKKERFSLILESASTNQTSMYLCASKTSSYEQYFGPGTRLTVT.

The gene calls are TRBV6-6 and TRBJ2-3, with D maybe TRBD2 (6 bases). Deletions cut 0 bases from V and 2 bases from J, with 12 bases between. The CDR3 is 16 residues long. From germline, CDR1 is MNHNY and CDR2 SVGAGI (reference sequence). The CDR3 DNA is TGTGCCAGCAGTTACTCGTTCCGGGACTTCACAGATACGCAGTATTTT. Translated: CASSYSFRDFTDTQYF.

The chain is built from TRBV10-2 and TRBJ2-2, with 8 bases that match TRBD1. V shed 7 bases, J shed 7 bases, and the junction held 8 bases outside the gene matches. There are 14 residues in the CDR3. Germline CDR1 and CDR2: WSHSY and SAAADI. CDR3 sequence reads: CASNDRGLGGELFF. The CDR3 DNA follows: TGCGCCAGCAACGACAGGGGATTAGGCGGGGAGCTGTTTTTT.

J is TRBJ2-1 and V is TRBV28, with 9 nucleotides matching TRBD2. V shed 1 base and J 7 bases; nucleotides not matched to a gene: 8. The germline V gene has CDR1 MDHEN and CDR2 SYDVKM. This CDR3 has 16 residues. CDR3 residues: CASSLYGTSRVNEQFF. The CDR3 DNA sequence: TGTGCCAGCAGTTTATACGGGACTAGCCGGGTTAATGAGCAGTTCTTC. The full variable domain, completed using reference TRBV28 and TRBJ2-1, is DVKVTQSSRYLVKRTGEKVFLECVQDMDHENMFWYRQDPGLGLRLIYFSYDVKMKEKGDIPEGYSVSREKKERFSLILESASTNQTSMYLCASSLYGTSRVNEQFFGPGTRLTVL.

The V and J genes are TRBV2 and TRBJ2-1, with 9 bases that match TRBD2. Germline V gene data show CDR1 as SNHLY and CDR2 as FYNNEI. Unmatched junction bases numbered 10, after V lost 7 bases and J lost 6 bases. The CDR3 length is 15 residues. As DNA, the CDR3 is TGTGCCAGCACACCCGGCGGGAGGGCCATCAATGAGCAGTTCTTC. Its protein is CASTPGGRAINEQFF.

The chain couples TRBV6-4 to TRBJ2-3; no reliable D call. The CDR3 sequence is 14 residues long. V gave up 5 bases and J gave up 0 bases, with 9 bases separating them. Germline V gives CDR1 MRHNA, CDR2 SNTAGT. The CDR3: CASSYTASTDTQYF. DNA for the CDR3: TGTGCCAGCAGTTACACGGCTAGCACAGATACGCAGTATTTT.